The rows below give T cell receptor beta chains drawn from one sample of a study of cytomegalovirus exposure and HLA in healthy donors. Measured with immunoSEQ multiplex PCR; TCRdb has only the in-frame clones, and not every one. This sample has 55,000 to 70,000 clones, with roughly 80% found just once. Sequencing was performed on PBMCs. The receptors stem from a male donor in good health and CMV-seropositive. Both conserved end residues are part of each CDR3. D genes are given only for firm matches. Part of the rows lack a size; the others show once, few, many or a class for expanded clones.

D gene: NA
J gene: TRBJ2-6
V gene: TRBV7-2
clone size: NA
CDR3 protein: CASSSSGRSGANVLTF
CDR3 DNA: TGTGCCAGCAGCTCCTCAGGAAGGTCTGGGGCCAACGTCCTGACTTTC

D gene: TRBD2
J gene: TRBJ2-2
V gene: TRBV4-3
clone size: NA
CDR3 protein: CASSQSSAGANTGELFF
CDR3 DNA: TGCGCCAGCAGCCAAAGCTCAGCGGGGGCGAACACCGGGGAGCTGTTTTTT

D gene: NA
J gene: TRBJ2-2
V gene: TRBV7-8
clone size: NA
CDR3 protein: CASSLEGGYTGELFF
CDR3 DNA: TGTGCCAGCAGCTTAGAGGGGGGGTACACCGGGGAGCTGTTTTTT

D gene: NA
J gene: TRBJ1-1
V gene: TRBV6-5
clone size: NA
CDR3 protein: CASSYRWTPNTEAFF
CDR3 DNA: TGTGCCAGCAGTTACAGGTGGACACCCAACACTGAAGCTTTCTTT

D gene: NA
J gene: TRBJ2-6
V gene: TRBV5-6
clone size: NA
CDR3 protein: CASSLTISGANVLTF
CDR3 DNA: TGTGCCAGCAGCCTAACCATCTCTGGGGCCAACGTCCTGACTTTC

D gene: NA
J gene: TRBJ1-2
V gene: TRBV30
clone size: few
CDR3 protein: CAWSPRWGDGYTF
CDR3 DNA: TGTGCCTGGAGTCCTAGGTGGGGGGATGGCTACACCTTC

D gene: NA
J gene: TRBJ1-2
V gene: TRBV28
clone size: NA
CDR3 protein: CAINTGPGYTF
CDR3 DNA: TGTGCCATCAACACAGGGCCCGGCTACACCTTC

D gene: NA
J gene: TRBJ1-2
V gene: TRBV11-2
clone size: once
CDR3 protein: CASSLDMGAYGYTF
CDR3 DNA: TGTGCCAGCAGCTTAGATATGGGGGCCTATGGCTACACCTTC

D gene: TRBD2
J gene: TRBJ2-5
V gene: TRBV9
clone size: NA
CDR3 protein: CASSGTGGARETQYF
CDR3 DNA: TGTGCCAGCAGCGGGACCGGGGGGGCCCGAGAGACCCAGTACTTC

D gene: NA
J gene: TRBJ1-4
V gene: TRBV18
clone size: few
CDR3 protein: CASRAPQGRGEKLFF
CDR3 DNA: TGTGCCAGCCGCGCCCCCCAGGGGCGAGGTGAAAAACTGTTTTTT

D gene: NA
J gene: TRBJ2-7
V gene: TRBV6-1
clone size: once
CDR3 protein: CASRLRDSYEQYF
CDR3 DNA: TGTGCCAGCAGACTCCGGGACTCCTACGAGCAGTACTTC

D gene: NA
J gene: TRBJ2-5
V gene: TRBV7-9
clone size: few
CDR3 protein: CASSLGGLETQYF
CDR3 DNA: TGTGCCAGCAGCTTAGGCGGGTTGGAGACCCAGTACTTC

D gene: TRBD1
J gene: TRBJ2-2
V gene: TRBV15
clone size: NA
CDR3 protein: CATSSGPGQVNTGELFF
CDR3 DNA: TGTGCCACCAGCAGCGGCCCCGGACAGGTGAACACCGGGGAGCTGTTTTTT

D gene: NA
J gene: TRBJ1-1
V gene: TRBV7-9
clone size: NA
CDR3 protein: CASSPPLGVGSTEAFF
CDR3 DNA: TGTGCCAGCAGCCCCCCCCTAGGTGTAGGGAGCACTGAAGCTTTCTTT

D gene: TRBD1
J gene: TRBJ1-4
V gene: TRBV4-3
clone size: NA
CDR3 protein: CASSQGGTGNEKLFF
CDR3 DNA: TGCGCCAGCAGCCAAGGGGGGACAGGGAATGAAAAACTGTTTTTT

D gene: NA
J gene: TRBJ1-2
V gene: TRBV30
clone size: NA
CDR3 protein: CAWSAGNRWGYTF
CDR3 DNA: TGTGCCTGGAGCGCAGGGAACCGGTGGGGCTACACCTTC

D gene: NA
J gene: TRBJ1-3
V gene: TRBV11-2
clone size: once
CDR3 protein: CASSLVTGGNTIYF
CDR3 DNA: TGTGCCAGCAGCTTAGTTACGGGTGGAAACACCATATATTTT